A selection of T cell receptor beta chains follows, all from one sample in a study of shared clonotypes between healthy human individuals. TCRdb keeps only in-frame clones here, not all; method: immunoSEQ multiplex PCR. The top ten clones hold approximately 0.12% of a sample with fewer than 700,000 clones, 85% to 95% of them seen once. The source material was naive CD8+ T cells sorted from blood. The receptors were gathered from a woman between 25 and 40 years old in good health. CDR3s include the opening cysteine and the closing phenylalanine or tryptophan. A D gene is named only where the DNA matches it firmly. The size field is filled for only some rows; it gives once, few, many or a size class.

>TRBV11-2|.|TRBJ2-7|TRBD1
TGTGCCAGCAGGGCTCCGGGACAGGCCTCCTACGAGCAGTACTTC
CASRAPGQASYEQYF
>TRBV6-5|.|TRBJ2-5|TRBD2
TGTGCCAGCAGTTCCGGGACTAGCAGTAGCCAAGAGACCCAGTACTTC
CASSSGTSSSQETQYF
>TRBV5-1|.|TRBJ2-7|TRBD2
TGCGCCAGCAGCCTCGGGGCTAGCGGGAACTACGAGCAGTACTTC
CASSLGASGNYEQYF
>TRBV27|once|TRBJ2-1|.
TGTGCCAGCAGTTTCGTAGGGGGCGGGGATGAGCAGTTCTTC
CASSFVGGGDEQFF
>TRBV19|.|TRBJ2-7|.
TGTGCCAGTAGTTTCTCGAAAGGCTACGAGCAGTACTTC
CASSFSKGYEQYF
>TRBV29-1|.|TRBJ2-7|.
TGCAGCGTTGAAGATGGGGTTTCCTACGAGCAGTACTTC
CSVEDGVSYEQYF
>TRBV14|.|TRBJ2-3|.
TGTGCCAGCAGCCCGGGACCGTTTCGCACAGATACGCAGTATTTT
CASSPGPFRTDTQYF
>TRBV28|.|TRBJ2-7|.
TGTGCCAGCAGTTGGAAGGAAAACTCCTACGAGCAGTACTTC
CASSWKENSYEQYF
>TRBV5-1|.|TRBJ1-1|.
TGCGCCAGCAGCTTGGACGAAGAGGGACTGAACACTGAAGCTTTCTTT
CASSLDEEGLNTEAFF
>TRBV5-1|.|TRBJ2-1|TRBD2
TGCGCCAGCAGCTTGAACAGCGGGAGCGGTGAGCAGTTCTTC
CASSLNSGSGEQFF
>TRBV9|.|TRBJ1-5|.
TGTGCCAGCAGCGTAGGTAACAGCAATCAGCCCCAGCATTTT
CASSVGNSNQPQHF
>TRBV28|.|TRBJ2-7|.
TGTGCCAGCAGTTTGAACAGCTACACCTACGAGCAGTACTTC
CASSLNSYTYEQYF
>TRBV4-1|.|TRBJ2-7|TRBD2
TGCGCCAGCAGCTCAACCCACCGGGAGGGAAACGAGCAGTACTTC
CASSSTHREGNEQYF
>TRBV10-3|.|TRBJ2-7|TRBD2
TGTGCCATCAGCCCTGTGGGCGGGAGAGGCTACGAGCAGTACTTC
CAISPVGGRGYEQYF
>TRBV19|.|TRBJ2-7|TRBD1
TGTGCCAGTAGCCCCCAATGGGACAGGGAGGGCTGGAACGAGCAGTACTTC
CASSPQWDREGWNEQYF
>TRBV6-5|.|TRBJ2-7|.
TGTGCCAGCAGTTACTCCTGGGGGATTTACGAGCAGTACTTC
CASSYSWGIYEQYF
>TRBV27|.|TRBJ2-1|TRBD2
TGTGCCAGCAATAGCGGGTCGAGCTCCTACAATGAGCAGTTCTTC
CASNSGSSSYNEQFF
>TRBV27|.|TRBJ1-2|TRBD1
TGTGCCAGCAGTTTAGGAGGGGGCAATGGCTACACCTTC
CASSLGGGNGYTF
>TRBV5-1|.|TRBJ2-7|.
TGCGCCAGCAGCGAACGCGGCAGGTACGAGCAGTACTTC
CASSERGRYEQYF
>TRBV19|.|TRBJ2-1|TRBD2
TGTGCCAGTAGTATCGACAAGCGGGAGGACAATGAGCAGTTCTTC
CASSIDKREDNEQFF
>TRBV4-1|.|TRBJ2-7|.
TGCGCCAGCAGCCAAATCCGAGCAGGGGGACTGACCCAAGCGGGAGAAACCGACGAGCAGTACTTC
CASSQIRAGGLTQAGETDEQYF
>TRBV11-3|.|TRBJ2-2|.
TGTGCCAGCAGCTTACCTCTCACCGGGGAGCTGTTTTTT
CASSLPLTGELFF
>TRBV27|.|TRBJ2-5|.
TGTGCCAGCAGTTCGTTTACCCAAGAGACCCAGTACTTC
CASSSFTQETQYF
>TRBV15|.|TRBJ1-2|TRBD1
TGTGCCACCAGCAGAGACTGGGACAGAAACTATGGCTACACCTTC
CATSRDWDRNYGYTF
>TRBV29-1|.|TRBJ1-2|.
TGCAGCGTCGCCCTACAAGACCAAATCTATGGCTACACCTTC
CSVALQDQIYGYTF
>TRBV7-6|.|TRBJ2-1|TRBD2
TGTGCCAGCAGCCTAACCCGCCTAGCGGGACAGTTCTTC
CASSLTRLAGQFF
>TRBV2|once|TRBJ2-7|TRBD2
TGTGCCAGCAGTCCTAGACTAGCGGCCTCTTCCTACGAGCAGTACTTC
CASSPRLAASSYEQYF
>TRBV6-6|few|TRBJ2-7|.
TGTGCCAGCAGTTACCTCGATAGCACGAGCTACGAGCAGTACTTC
CASSYLDSTSYEQYF
>TRBV7-4|few|TRBJ1-5|.
TGTGCCAGCAGCCCGGGACCCCAGCATTTT
CASSPGPQHF
>TRBV18|.|TRBJ1-2|.
TGTGCCAGCTCACCAATGAAAGGAAGCGCTCTCTATGGCTACACCTTC
CASSPMKGSALYGYTF
>TRBV2|.|TRBJ2-2|TRBD2
TGTGCCAGCAGAGAATCTAGCGGGAGTAGTACCGGGGAGCTGTTTTTT
CASRESSGSSTGELFF
>TRBV7-8|once|TRBJ2-7|.
TGTGCCAGCAGCCCTGCTGGGGTGGGTTACGAGCAGTACTTC
CASSPAGVGYEQYF
>TRBV5-6|.|TRBJ2-7|TRBD1
TGTGCCAGCAGCTTGGATGGACAGGGGGCATCCTACGAGCAGTACTTC
CASSLDGQGASYEQYF
>TRBV11-2|.|TRBJ2-7|.
TGTGCCAGCAGCTTTTTGACTGCCCTATACGAGCAGTACTTC
CASSFLTALYEQYF
>TRBV2|.|TRBJ1-4|.
TGTGCCAGCAGCAAAGGGGGACCCTCAACTAATGAAAAACTGTTTTTT
CASSKGGPSTNEKLFF
>TRBV28|once|TRBJ2-7|.
TGTGCCAGCAGCCCTAACGGACACCTTGTAGGGGGCGAGCAGTACTTC
CASSPNGHLVGGEQYF
>TRBV27|.|TRBJ2-3|.
TGTGCCAGCAGAAGCGGGACAGGGCAGTATTTT
CASRSGTGQYF
>TRBV4-1|.|TRBJ1-2|TRBD1
TGCGCCAGCAGCCAATTTGGGTCAGGGGGATCTTCCTATGGCTACACCTTC
CASSQFGSGGSSYGYTF
>TRBV19|.|TRBJ2-7|TRBD2
TGTGCCAGTAGTATAGGCACTAGCGGAGACGAGCAGTACTTC
CASSIGTSGDEQYF
>TRBV19|.|TRBJ2-1|TRBD2
TGTGCCAGTAGTATAGGGGAGACTAGCGACCTTTACAATGAGCAGTTCTTC
CASSIGETSDLYNEQFF
>TRBV27|.|TRBJ2-3|TRBD1
TGTGCCAGCAGTCAAACCGGACAGGGGGGAGATACGCAGTATTTT
CASSQTGQGGDTQYF
>TRBV27|.|TRBJ2-1|.
TGTGCCAGCACCGAGATTGGGACTGCGAATGAGCAGTTCTTC
CASTEIGTANEQFF
>TRBV9|few|TRBJ1-3|TRBD1
TGTGCCAGCAGCGTATCTCAGGGGGATGGAGACACCATATATTTT
CASSVSQGDGDTIYF
>TRBV19|.|TRBJ2-7|.
TGTGCCAGTAGTAACACCTACGAGCAGTACTTC
CASSNTYEQYF
>TRBV29-1|.|TRBJ2-7|.
TGCAGCGTTATTGAGGGGGGATACGAGCAGTACTTC
CSVIEGGYEQYF
>TRBV6-5|.|TRBJ2-7|.
TGTGCCAGCAGTTACTCCCCCACCTACGAGCAGTACTTC
CASSYSPTYEQYF
>TRBV6-6|.|TRBJ2-3|.
TGTGCCAGCAGAAACGGTGTATTGCGAGCAGATACGCAGTATTTT
CASRNGVLRADTQYF
>TRBV7-9|.|TRBJ2-1|.
TGTGCCAGCAGACAGTCGTACGATGAGCAGTTCTTC
CASRQSYDEQFF
>TRBV28|.|TRBJ2-5|.
TGTGCCAGCAGATCTCCGCTAGGAAGTCAAGAGACCCAGTACTTC
CASRSPLGSQETQYF
>TRBV7-8|.|TRBJ2-7|.
TGTGCCAGCAGCCCCCCAACCCAGTACGAGCAGTACTTC
CASSPPTQYEQYF
>TRBV28|.|TRBJ1-2|TRBD1
TGTGCCAGCAGTTTACCGGGACAGTATGGCTACACCTTC
CASSLPGQYGYTF
>TRBV11-2|.|TRBJ2-5|.
TGTGCCAGCAGCTTGGGGGGTTTCGGGGGCACCTTCCAAGAGACCCAGTACTTC
CASSLGGFGGTFQETQYF
>TRBV4-1|.|TRBJ2-5|.
TGCGCCAGCAGCCACCCGGGCCAAGCTCAAGAGACCCAGTACTTC
CASSHPGQAQETQYF
>TRBV20-1|.|TRBJ1-1|.
TGCAGTTTACAGGGCATCACTGAAGCTTTCTTT
CSLQGITEAFF
>TRBV28|.|TRBJ2-1|.
TGTGCCAGTACTCAGAGCTCCTACAATGAGCAGTTCTTC
CASTQSSYNEQFF
>TRBV2|.|TRBJ1-1|.
TGTGCCAGCAGTGACCGGGGGAACACTGAAGCTTTCTTT
CASSDRGNTEAFF
>TRBV29-1|.|TRBJ2-7|.
TGCAGCGTTGAAGGGTTTGGCGAGCAGTACTTC
CSVEGFGEQYF